This T cell receptor (beta chain) was profiled in a study of shared clonotypes between healthy human individuals. Across the study: For every donor, three CD4 naive, three CD4 memory, two CD8 naive and one CD8 memory plates were used. Study outcomes and limitations: Memory subsets had estimated richness that was generally smaller than that of naive subsets.

Each donor was a Caucasian adult residing in Nashville, Tennessee. A CD45RA+ naive subset and a CD45RA-negative memory subset were split from CD4+ cells. A word on this clone: Its matching antigen is unknown.

The V gene lost 0 bases and the J gene lost 7 bases, with 16 bases spanning the gap. This CDR3 has 15 amino acids. Per germline, CDR1 SGHRS and CDR2 YFSETQ. Repertoires were generated with immunoSEQ multiplex PCR, while TCRdb's copy carries only in-frame clones and drops some. The sample comprises roughly 2.2 million clones, roughly 92% of which are singletons, and approximately 0.4% rests with the top ten. This chain connects TRBV5-1 to TRBJ1-2; no reliable D call. This sequence was found in a man between 18 and 35 years old in good health. Some clones in this sample may be carry-over from other donors' samples. Sequenced material: naive CD4+ T cells from PBMCs. Subset in this sample: CD45RA+ positively selected. This CDR3 is CASSLGVGTYGGYTF. In DNA, the CDR3 is TGCGCCAGCAGCTTGGGGGTCGGCACATATGGTGGCTACACCTTC.